The 4 T cell receptor beta chains below all came from one sample that was sequenced in a study of regulatory and conventional T cells in RAG deficiency (dated by TCRdb to about 2017). Libraries were constructed by the immunoSEQ multiplex PCR assay. As stored in TCRdb, this immuneACCESS dataset retains in-frame rearrangements with V and J assigned. A fraction of the clones does not appear; measured against another copy, unresolved V genes explain less than half of the discrepancy, and the remainder lacks a known reason. In this sample the table shows around 30,000 clones, roughly 95% of which occur a single time. Approximately 0.15% of the sample goes to the ten largest clones. Conventional CD4+ T cells were purified from blood as CD25-low CD127-high cells before genomic DNA extraction. These same records also appear under a second study, on regulatory T cells. As the second publication notes: In the multiplex PCR, 52 forward TRBV primers and 13 reverse TRBJ primers were used, and assay-based and computational corrections were applied for amplification bias.

The specimen sequenced was CD25- CD4+ T cells sorted from blood. Source of these receptors: a human donor in good health.

The rearrangement uses TRBV11-3 and TRBJ2-1; D is possibly TRBD2 (5 bases). Trimming removed 9 bases from V and 4 bases from J, with 16 bases in between. This CDR3 has 14 residues. Germline CDR1 is SGHNT and CDR2 is YENEEA. The CDR3 coding sequence is TGTGCCAGTTCTGAGGGTCCCGCTTACAATGAGCAGTTCTTC. Protein sequence: CASSEGPAYNEQFF.

The chain uses TRBV7-2 and TRBJ2-3; no definite D call. V was trimmed by 4 bases and J by 2 bases, leaving 13 bases between them. The CDR3 contains 15 residues. CDR1 and CDR2 from the germline V gene are SGHTA and FQGNSA. Written as DNA, the CDR3 is TGTGCCAGCAGCTCCTCTCGACTGTCCACAGATACGCAGTATTTT. Translated: CASSSSRLSTDTQYF.

The V call is TRBV6-6, the J call TRBJ2-3; no clear D gene. The CDR3 extends over 13 amino acids. Looked up from germline, CDR1 is MNHNY and CDR2 is SVGAGI (reference sequence). Between the trimmed V and J ends, which lost 6 bases and 3 bases, there was a span of 10 bases. The CDR3 region is CASSSPGTDTQYF. CDR3 DNA: TGTGCCAGCAGCTCCCCAGGTACAGATACGCAGTATTTT.

V is TRBV5-1 and J is TRBJ2-1, with 7 bases matching TRBD2. The V segment lost 1 base and the J segment 6 bases; nucleotides outside the gene matches: 13. From germline, CDR1 is SGHRS and CDR2 YFSETQ. This CDR3 has 17 residues. This CDR3 reads CASSLFAAGSGVNEQFF. In DNA form, the CDR3 reads TGCGCCAGCAGCTTGTTCGCAGCGGGGTCCGGGGTCAATGAGCAGTTCTTC. The full variable domain, completed using reference TRBV5-1 and TRBJ2-1, is KAGVTQTPRYLIKTRGQQVTLSCSPISGHRSVSWYQQTPGQGLQFLFEYFSETQRNKGNFPGRFSGRQFSNSRSEMNVSTLELGDSALYLCASSLFAAGSGVNEQFFGPGTRLTVL.